These T cell receptor beta chains were read from a single sample in a study of PD-1 blockade in classical Hodgkin lymphoma. Method: immunoSEQ multiplex PCR; TCRdb's copy keeps in-frame clones and lacks some. The repertoire holds approximately 90,000 clones, with 83% as singletons. Sequences were derived from peripheral blood mononuclear cells (PBMCs), sampled before the fourth cycle of nivolumab. The receptor source for this set is a human donor with classical Hodgkin lymphoma. Each CDR3 is given with its conserved first and last residue. Each record gives: V gene, J gene, clone size, D gene, CDR3 DNA, CDR3 protein. A D gene is named only where the DNA matches it firmly. Only some rows state a clone size, as once, few, many or a class for expanded clones.

TRBV6-5	TRBJ1-2	.	.	TGTGCCAGCAGTTACCCGTCGGGGGACGGCTACACCTTC	CASSYPSGDGYTF
TRBV11-2	TRBJ2-2	.	.	TGTGCCAGCAGCTCCCCCAGGGTGGAATCGAACACCGGGGAGCTGTTTTTT	CASSSPRVESNTGELFF
TRBV4-1	TRBJ2-3	.	TRBD2	TGCGCCAGCAGCCAAGATGATAGCGGGCTCACAGATACGCAGTATTTT	CASSQDDSGLTDTQYF
TRBV11-3	TRBJ2-2	.	TRBD2	TGTGCCAGCAGCTTCGGGCTAGCGGGAGTTACCGGGGAGCTGTTTTTT	CASSFGLAGVTGELFF
TRBV7-2	TRBJ1-5	few	.	TGTGCCAGCAGCCCGGGGACAACAGGGATTAGCAATCAGCCCCAGCATTTT	CASSPGTTGISNQPQHF
TRBV7-2	TRBJ2-2	.	.	TGTGCCAGCAGCTTCGACAGGTTGGCGAACACCGGGGAGCTGTTTTTT	CASSFDRLANTGELFF
TRBV11-2	TRBJ1-1	.	.	TGTGCCTGGGGAAAACACGGGACTGAAGCTTTCTTT	CAWGKHGTEAFF
TRBV10-3	TRBJ1-1	once	TRBD1	TGTGCCATCAGTGAGAACCGGGACAGGGGGTTGGAAGCTTTCTTT	CAISENRDRGLEAFF
TRBV29-1	TRBJ1-2	.	TRBD1	TGCAGCGTTGTCGGGCGGACAGGCGAATGGGGCTACACCTTC	CSVVGRTGEWGYTF
TRBV4-1	TRBJ2-1	.	.	TGCGCCAGCAGCCGTGCTGCTGGCCATGAGCAGTTCTTC	CASSRAAGHEQFF
TRBV4-2	TRBJ2-2	.	.	TGTGCCAGCAGCCAAGAACCCGGCGGGGCAAACACCGGGGAGCTGTTTTTT	CASSQEPGGANTGELFF
TRBV4-1	TRBJ2-3	.	TRBD2	TGCGCCAGCAGCCAAGGCGGCGGGAGGGCAACGAGGACAGATACGCAGTATTTT	CASSQGGGRATRTDTQYF
TRBV7-2	TRBJ2-7	.	.	TGTGCCAGCAGCTTGTCCTGGAGCTCCTACGAGCAGTACTTC	CASSLSWSSYEQYF
TRBV4-1	TRBJ2-2	.	TRBD2	TGCGCCAGCAGCCAACCGGGACTAGCGGGAGGTGCCGGGGAGCTGTTTTTT	CASSQPGLAGGAGELFF
TRBV14	TRBJ2-5	.	.	TGTGCCAGCTCTCAGCGGGCCCAGGGGAAAGAGACCCAGTACTTC	CASSQRAQGKETQYF
TRBV2	TRBJ1-5	.	.	TGTGCCAGCAGGGGTGGAGACGGAGGCGCTCAGCCCCAGCATTTT	CASRGGDGGAQPQHF
TRBV5-4	TRBJ2-1	once	TRBD1	TGTGCCAGCAGCCCAAGGACAGGAAATAACTACAATGAGCAGTTCTTC	CASSPRTGNNYNEQFF
TRBV15	TRBJ1-3	.	.	TGTGCCACCAGCAGAGATAGGGGACTAACGAACACCATATATTTT	CATSRDRGLTNTIYF
TRBV6-4	TRBJ2-7	many	TRBD1	TGTGCCAGCGCAGGGGGCACCTACGAGCAGTACTTC	CASAGGTYEQYF
TRBV30	TRBJ2-7	.	.	TGTGCCTGGAGTGAGGGGACTGCGGTGGGGCAGTACTTC	CAWSEGTAVGQYF
TRBV7-2	TRBJ2-5	.	TRBD1	TGTGCCAGCAGCTTGGGATCCGGACAGGGACCTTCCCTAACCCAGTACTTC	CASSLGSGQGPSLTQYF
TRBV9	TRBJ2-7	.	TRBD1	TGTGCCAGCAGCGTAGGACAGGGGAATCACGAGCAGTACTTC	CASSVGQGNHEQYF
TRBV28	TRBJ2-7	.	.	TGTGCCAGCAGTTTGGTGGGCAGTCATTACGAGCAGTACTTC	CASSLVGSHYEQYF
TRBV5-1	TRBJ2-6	.	TRBD1	TGCGCCAGCAGCTTGATGCAGGGGGCTGGGGCCAACGTCCTGACTTTC	CASSLMQGAGANVLTF
TRBV6-6	TRBJ1-2	.	.	TGTGCCAGCAGACTCTTGTTTGGCTACACCTTC	CASRLLFGYTF